Following are 30 T cell receptor beta chains from one sample sequenced in a study of T cells in narcolepsy. The table came from immunoSEQ multiplex PCR; TCRdb's copy has only in-frame clones and leaves some out. The table has 27,000 or so clones, around four fifths seen once. Sequences were obtained from CD45RA- memory CD4+ T cells from PBMCs. The receptors here all came from a human donor with narcolepsy.

This chain connects TRBV4-1 to TRBJ1-6; the D gene is possibly TRBD1 (5 bases). Per germline, CDR1 MGHRA and CDR2 YSYEKL. V lost 4 bases and J lost 10, with 17 bases in between. The CDR3 has 15 amino acids. CDR3 DNA sequence: TGCGCCAGCAGCCTCATGCCAAGGGGAGACTCACCCCTCCACTTT. Translating it yields CASSLMPRGDSPLHF.

J is TRBJ2-3 and V is TRBV28; unclear D gene. The CDR3 spans 14 residues. Germline CDR1 MDHEN, CDR2 SYDVKM. With 5 bases removed from V and 2 bases from J, the gap between germline ends came to 11 bases. As DNA, the CDR3 is TGTGCCAGCAGTATGGGCGGAAACACAGATACGCAGTATTTT. Protein product: CASSMGGNTDTQYF.

The chain uses TRBV4-1 and TRBJ1-6; no clear D. The CDR3 consists of 16 residues. The germline V gene has CDR1 MGHRA and CDR2 YSYEKL. The V and J ends lost 4 bases and 0 bases respectively, with 10 bases between them. This chain's CDR3 is CASSPNSASYNSPLHF. CDR3 bases: TGCGCCAGCAGCCCAAACTCCGCCTCCTATAATTCACCCCTCCACTTT.

The rearrangement links TRBV25-1 to TRBJ2-3, with D perhaps TRBD1 or TRBD2 (5 bases each). The CDR3 has 13 residues. V lost 7 bases and J lost 1, with 9 bases in between. Germline-derived CDR1 and CDR2 are MGHDK and SYGVNS. This chain's CDR3 is CASIRDGTDTQYF. CDR3 nucleotides: TGTGCCAGCATAAGGGACGGCACAGATACGCAGTATTTT.

The chain combines TRBV6-4 with TRBJ1-2, with D unclear. The CDR3 loop spans 15 amino acids. Germline V gene sequence: CDR1 MRHNA, CDR2 SNTAGT. The V gene lost 10 bases and the J gene lost 3 bases, with 21 bases spanning the gap. DNA of the CDR3: TGTGCCACCAAACCCAACTGGTCCGGTGACTATGGCTACACCTTC. It codes for CATKPNWSGDYGYTF.

On this clone: Germline is not matched at one junction end, which may reflect a read error. This chain joins TRBV6-1 and TRBJ2-2; 7 nucleotides agree with TRBD1. Germline CDR1 MNHNS, CDR2 SASEGT. The CDR3 is made up of 14 amino acids. The CDR3 nucleotides are TGTGCCGGCAGGAGGCAGGGGGATTCCGGGGAGCTGTTTTTT. Protein product: CAGRRQGDSGELFF.

The chain links TRBV2 to TRBJ2-1; no firm D call. The CDR3 loop spans 14 amino acids. Germline V CDR1 and CDR2: SNHLY, FYNNEI. V dropped 10 bases and J dropped 3 bases, with 16 bases sitting between them. CDR3 loop: CATSKDNDYNEQFF. CDR3 nucleotides: TGTGCCACGTCGAAAGATAATGACTACAATGAGCAGTTCTTC. The whole variable domain, remainder taken from reference TRBV2 and TRBJ2-1, is EPEVTQTPSHQVTQMGQEVILRCVPISNHLYFYWYRQILGQKVEFLVSFYNNEISEKSEIFDDQFSVERPDGSNFTLKIRSTKLEDSAMYFCATSKDNDYNEQFFGPGTRLTVL.

In its sample, this clone was seen a few times. The genes are TRBV10-2 and TRBJ2-1; D gene uncertain. V gave up 1 base and J gave up 9 bases, with 10 bases separating them. Germline lookup yields CDR1 WSHSY and CDR2 SAAADI. The CDR3 runs to 13 residues. CDR3 bases: TGCGCCAGCAGTGAGTTCCCCCAGACTGAGCAGTTCTTC. Its translation: CASSEFPQTEQFF.

The chain couples TRBV7-2 to TRBJ2-1; 14 bases map to TRBD2. This CDR3 region has 18 residues. The junction had 8 bases not matched to a gene; V was cut back by 0 bases and J by 7 bases. Germline V gives CDR1 SGHTA, CDR2 FQGNSA. As DNA, the CDR3 is TGTGCCAGCAGCTTAGCTTCGGGGACTAGCGGGAGAGGGAATGAGCAGTTCTTC. Residues: CASSLASGTSGRGNEQFF.

The rearrangement links TRBV6-1 to TRBJ1-6; D not resolved. This CDR3 has 14 amino acids. V gave up 2 bases and J gave up 7 bases, with 9 bases separating them. Per germline, CDR1 MNHNS and CDR2 SASEGT. The CDR3 sequence: CASSERDPNSPLHF. In DNA, the CDR3 is TGTGCCAGCAGTGAACGGGATCCCAATTCACCCCTCCACTTT.

The V gene is TRBV7-9, the J gene TRBJ2-7; D gene uncertain. The CDR3 loop spans 14 amino acids. Trimming removed 1 base at V and 3 bases at J, with 10 bases between. CDR1 SEHNR and CDR2 FQNEAQ come from the germline V gene (reference sequence). The CDR3 spells CASSLEATDYEQYF. For the CDR3, the DNA is TGTGCCAGCAGCTTAGAAGCTACAGACTACGAGCAGTACTTC.

The chain joins TRBV2 to TRBJ2-3; possibly TRBD2 for D (6 bases). CDR1 is SNHLY and CDR2 is FYNNEI in the germline V gene. Deletions cut 4 bases from V and 0 bases from J, with 11 bases between. The CDR3 spans 15 residues. CDR3 amino acids: CASSGAGFSTDTQYF. The DNA of the CDR3 is TGTGCCAGCAGTGGGGCGGGATTTAGCACAGATACGCAGTATTTT.

This clone was detected a few times. The DNA of the CDR3 is TGTGCCAGCAGTTCCCCCCCAGGCCCGGGCGAGACCCAGTACTTC. This codes for CASSSPPGPGETQYF. The chain employs TRBV28 and TRBJ2-5; no clear D. Germline V gene data show CDR1 as MDHEN and CDR2 as SYDVKM. The CDR3 runs 15 residues. V gave up 4 bases and J gave up 5 bases, with 17 bases separating them.

This clone was observed a single time. The chain employs TRBV19 and TRBJ2-6; D might be TRBD1 or TRBD2, each matching 5 bases. CDR1 and CDR2 from the germline V gene are LNHDA and SQIVND (reference sequence). V lost 2 bases and J lost 2, with 7 bases in between. The CDR3 has 15 amino acids. CDR3 amino acids: CASSIQGPGANVLTF. Here the CDR3 DNA reads TGTGCCAGTAGTATACAGGGACCTGGGGCCAACGTCCTGACTTTC.

The J gene is TRBJ2-6, the V gene TRBV11-3; D unclear. With 0 bases removed from V and 0 bases from J, the gap between germline ends came to 3 bases. The germline CDR1 and CDR2 sequences are SGHNT and YENEEA. The CDR3 is made up of 15 amino acids. The CDR3: CASSLDSSGANVLTF. The CDR3 DNA sequence: TGTGCCAGCAGCTTAGACAGCTCTGGGGCCAACGTCCTGACTTTC.

In this sample, this clone turned up once. This chain uses TRBV11-2 with TRBJ1-2, with D hard to call. The V and J ends lost 5 bases and 0 bases respectively, with 13 bases between them. Germline V gene lookup returns CDR1 SGHAT and CDR2 FQNNGV. CDR3 length: 15 residues. The CDR3 DNA is TGTGCCAGCAGCCCTAGGACGTCACCTAACTATGGCTACACCTTC. Protein sequence: CASSPRTSPNYGYTF.

Comments on this clone: One end of the junction fails to match germline, which may point to a read error. The rearrangement joins TRBV5-1 to TRBJ2-1; 11 nucleotides match TRBD2. The CDR3 loop spans 14 amino acids. Per the germline V gene, CDR1 is SGHRS and CDR2 is YFSETQ. The CDR3, as DNA: TGCGCCAGCAGCGCCGCACTAGCGGGAGAGGCCGCACTCTTC. It specifies CASSAALAGEAALF. Based on the CDR3 plus reference TRBV5-1 and TRBJ2-1, the full variable domain is KAGVTQTPRYLIKTRGQQVTLSCSPISGHRSVSWYQQTPGQGLQFLFEYFSETQRNKGNFPGRFSGRQFSNSRSEMNVSTLELGDSALYLCASSAALAGEAALFGPGTRLTVL.

V is TRBV5-4 and J is TRBJ2-1; the D gene is possibly TRBD2 (6 bases). Germline-derived CDR1 and CDR2 are SGHNT and YYREEE (reference sequence). The CDR3 sequence is 16 residues long. V was trimmed by 3 bases and J by 8 bases, leaving 21 bases between them. Here the CDR3 reads CASSSTRLVRGHEQFF. The CDR3 nucleotides read TGTGCCAGCAGCTCAACAAGACTAGTAAGGGGTCATGAGCAGTTCTTC.

The chain carries TRBV6-1 and TRBJ1-5; the D is unclear. The CDR3 contains 15 residues. V dropped 7 bases and J dropped 0 bases, with 13 bases sitting between them. CDR1 is MNHNS, CDR2 SASEGT, per germline. The CDR3 loop is CASIYDSNSNQPQHF. CDR3 DNA: TGTGCCAGCATCTACGATTCTAATAGCAATCAGCCCCAGCATTTT.

The chain is built from TRBV28 and TRBJ1-2; D is perhaps TRBD1 (6 bases). Trimming took 2 bases from V and 5 from J, leaving 12 bases between them. This CDR3 is 14 amino acids long. Germline CDR1 and CDR2: MDHEN and SYDVKM. This chain's CDR3 is CASSLRAGAYGYTF. CDR3 nucleotides: TGTGCCAGCAGTTTACGAGCAGGGGCTTATGGCTACACCTTC.

The chain couples TRBV10-3 to TRBJ2-6, with D perhaps matching TRBD2 (5 bases). V lost 7 bases to trimming and J lost 4 bases, with 17 bases between them. Germline CDR1 reads ENHRY; CDR2 reads SYGVKD. CDR3 length: 16 amino acids. CDR3 residues: CAINPGDGKGANVLTF. CDR3 nucleotides: TGTGCCATCAATCCCGGGGATGGCAAAGGGGCCAACGTCCTGACTTTC.

The chain carries TRBV18 and TRBJ1-4, with 8 bases matching TRBD1. Germline V CDR1 and CDR2: KGHSH, LQKENI. The CDR3 spans 14 residues. Trimming at V came to 8 bases and at J to 7 bases, leaving 9 bases not matched to a gene. The CDR3 nucleotides read TGTGCCAGCCGAGAGCAGGGGGCGATTGAAAAACTGTTTTTT. Residues: CASREQGAIEKLFF.

V and J are TRBV5-1 and TRBJ1-3; a possible D gene is TRBD1 (5 bases). The V gene's germline CDR1 is SGHRS and CDR2 YFSETQ. CDR3 length: 18 residues. Trimming left V 5 bases short and J 4 bases short, with 25 bases between. The CDR3 spells CASRETGQLGASGNTIYF. CDR3 in DNA: TGCGCCAGCAGAGAAACCGGGCAACTAGGGGCGTCCGGAAACACCATATATTTT.

V usage is TRBV28 and J usage is TRBJ2-1; the D gene is possibly TRBD2 (6 bases). The V gene's germline CDR1 is MDHEN and CDR2 SYDVKM. The V gene lost 2 bases and the J gene lost 8 bases, with 16 bases spanning the gap. The CDR3 loop spans 15 amino acids. The CDR3 sequence is CASSLVRGARDEQFF. The CDR3 DNA sequence: TGTGCCAGCAGTTTAGTACGCGGGGCCCGCGATGAGCAGTTCTTC.

The V gene is TRBV7-8, the J gene TRBJ2-7, with a tentative D call TRBD1 (5 bases). CDR3 size: 13 residues. V was clipped by 6 bases and J by 5 bases, with 14 bases between them. The germline V gene encodes CDR1 SGHVS and CDR2 FQNEAQ. The CDR3, as DNA: TGTGCCAGCAGTTCTATAGGGGATCACGAGCAGTACTTC. This sequence encodes CASSSIGDHEQYF.

The V call is TRBV7-9, the J call TRBJ1-4, with 9 bases lining up with TRBD1. Germline loops: CDR1 SEHNR, CDR2 FQNEAQ (reference sequence). Losses at the gene ends were 6 bases for V and 10 bases for J; bases not matched to a gene: 9. The CDR3 spans 14 residues. The CDR3 protein is CASRSGTGKGKLFF. CDR3 in DNA: TGTGCCAGCAGGTCCGGGACAGGGAAAGGAAAACTGTTTTTT.

The V gene is TRBV30, the J gene TRBJ1-5, with 9 bases matching TRBD1. Germline assignment: CDR1 GTSNPN and CDR2 SVGIG (reference sequence). The CDR3 loop spans 15 amino acids. V shed 2 bases and J 6 bases; nucleotides not matched to a gene: 8. The CDR3 loop reads CAWSPRTGVGQPQHF. The DNA of the CDR3 is TGTGCCTGGAGTCCTAGGACAGGGGTCGGTCAGCCCCAGCATTTT. The full variable domain, completed using reference TRBV30 and TRBJ1-5, is SQTIHQWPATLVQPVGSPLSLECTVEGTSNPNLYWYRQAAGRGLQLLFYSVGIGQISSEVPQNLSASRPQDRQFILSSKKLLLSDSGFYLCAWSPRTGVGQPQHFGDGTRLSIL.

This chain links TRBV7-5 with TRBJ1-1. TRBV7-5 is a pseudogene. The CDR3 runs 15 residues. The CDR3 sequence: CVPRTDREGSTEAFF. CDR3 DNA: TGTGTCCCGCGGACCGACCGGGAGGGCAGCACTGAAGCTTTCTTT.

The chain joins TRBV28 to TRBJ1-3, with D maybe TRBD1 (5 bases). V was cut by 10 bases and J by 0 bases, with 13 bases left in between. The CDR3 has 14 amino acids. Germline V gives CDR1 MDHEN, CDR2 SYDVKM. CDR3 nucleotide sequence: TGTGCCACCAGGGAGGGCAGCTCTGGAAACACCATATATTTT. Protein sequence: CATREGSSGNTIYF.

The chain is built from TRBV5-1 and TRBJ1-1; 7 bases are a match to TRBD1. This CDR3 comprises 15 residues. Trimming took 2 bases from V and 1 from J; bases not matched to a gene: 5. Germline CDR1 is SGHRS and CDR2 is YFSETQ. CDR3 in DNA: TGCGCCAGCAGCTTTATGACAGGGACGAACACTGAAGCTTTCTTT. Residues: CASSFMTGTNTEAFF.